One sample yielded the 15 T cell receptor beta chains listed below, sequenced in a study of T cells in Graves' hyperthyroidism and ophthalmopathy. RNA transcripts served as the template for amplifying TCR beta CDR3 regions. First-round RT-PCR targeting the TCR CDR3 was performed with the HTBI primer set. TCRdb re-called the multiplex PCR reads with MiXCR, one entry per CDR3 protein. The data contain 550,000 to 600,000 distinct CDR3 sequences, 13% to 15% of them singletons. Source material: blood. These receptor sequences come from a woman between 18 and 30 years old with Graves' ophthalmopathy.

This clonotype was counted ten times or more. The gene calls are TRBV5-1 and TRBJ1-2, with D possibly matching TRBD1 (5 bases). CDR1 and CDR2 (germline): SGHRS, YFSETQ. The CDR3 covers 15 residues. V was clipped by 1 base and J by 0 bases, with 10 bases between them. The CDR3: CASSLTQGPNYGYTF. Written as DNA, the CDR3 is TGCGCCAGCAGCTTGACTCAGGGCCCTAACTATGGCTACACCTTC.

This clonotype has ten or more counts. The rearrangement uses TRBV29-1 and TRBJ2-2, with 9 bases fitting TRBD1. The ends lost 8 bases at V and 3 bases at J; junction bases unmatched: 4. Per germline, CDR1 SQVTM and CDR2 ANQGSEA. CDR3 size: 13 residues. The CDR3 DNA reads as TGCAGCACCGGGACAGGGTACACCGGGGAGCTGTTTTTT. Translated, it gives CSTGTGYTGELFF.

The chain combines TRBV28 with TRBJ1-1; D ambiguous. This CDR3 region has 16 residues. The germline V gene has CDR1 MDHEN and CDR2 SYDVKM. V lost 8 bases to trimming and J lost 1 base, with 20 bases between them. This CDR3 reads CASRWKATVGNTEAFF. The CDR3 region has the DNA TGTGCCAGCCGGTGGAAGGCAACTGTTGGGAACACTGAAGCTTTCTTT.

This clonotype was seen a few times. The V gene is TRBV7-2, the J gene TRBJ2-7; D not certain. V was cut by 5 bases and J by 1 base, with 18 bases left in between. Germline CDR1 is SGHTA and CDR2 is FQGNSA. The CDR3 covers 16 residues. CDR3 sequence: CASSPRPDIYSYEQYF. The CDR3 coding sequence is TGTGCCAGCAGCCCCCGCCCAGATATATATTCCTACGAGCAGTACTTC.

This clonotype came up many times. The CDR3 DNA is TGCGCCAGCAGCTCGGCTAGCGGGACAGATACGCAGTATTTT. It translates to CASSSASGTDTQYF. The gene calls are TRBV5-1 and TRBJ2-3, with TRBD2 identical over 8 bases. V shed 3 bases, J shed 3 bases, and the junction held 3 bases outside the gene matches. The CDR3 is made up of 14 amino acids. Germline V lookup: CDR1 SGHRS, CDR2 YFSETQ.

This clonotype was picked up a small number of times. The genes are TRBV20-1 and TRBJ2-7, with 9 bases matching TRBD2. The J segment lost 7 bases and the V segment lost 3 bases, leaving 13 bases of the junction unmatched. The V gene's germline CDR1 is DFQATT and CDR2 SNEGSKA (reference sequence). The CDR3 spans 15 residues. CDR3 sequence reads: CSASGNSGSQWEQYF. CDR3 DNA sequence: TGCAGTGCTAGTGGGAATAGCGGGAGCCAGTGGGAGCAGTACTTC.

This clonotype has a handful of counts. This chain links TRBV20-1 with TRBJ1-5; D possibly corresponds to TRBD1 (5 bases). The germline V gene has CDR1 DFQATT and CDR2 SNEGSKA (reference sequence). The CDR3 spans 14 residues. V was clipped by 0 bases and J by 8 bases, with 14 bases between them. The CDR3 loop is CSARDPGGLEPQHF. Written as DNA, the CDR3 is TGCAGTGCTAGAGATCCCGGGGGACTCGAGCCCCAGCATTTT.

The chain couples TRBV29-1 to TRBJ2-1; 8 nucleotides line up with TRBD1. The V gene's germline CDR1 is SQVTM and CDR2 ANQGSEA. Trimming at V came to 5 bases and at J to 12 bases, leaving 21 bases not matched to a gene. The CDR3 loop spans 16 amino acids. The DNA of the CDR3 is TGCAGCGTTACGGGACGGAGGGGTGACATCGACAGGGGGCAGTTCTTC. As protein: CSVTGRRGDIDRGQFF.

A few counts support this clonotype. This chain uses TRBV27 with TRBJ2-7, with D unclear. V was cut by 8 bases and J by 1 base, with 12 bases left in between. Germline values: CDR1 MNHEY, CDR2 SMNVEV (reference sequence). The CDR3 runs 13 residues. In nucleotides, the CDR3 is TGTGCCAGCGGGAACGGCCCTTCCTACGAGCAGTACTTC. Translating it yields CASGNGPSYEQYF.

This clonotype was seen many times. The chain couples TRBV7-9 to TRBJ2-7; D gene ambiguous. The V gene lost 5 bases and the J gene lost 3 bases, with 14 bases spanning the gap. CDR3 size: 14 residues. From germline, CDR1 is SEHNR and CDR2 FQNEAQ (reference sequence). In DNA, the CDR3 is TGTGCCAGCAGCATGTCGACCTTTGTCTACGAGCAGTACTTC. Protein: CASSMSTFVYEQYF.

This clonotype was detected only a few times. The rearrangement uses TRBV3-1 and TRBJ2-1; D is perhaps TRBD2 (6 bases). Trimming pared 4 bases from V and 9 bases from J, leaving 22 bases between. Per germline, CDR1 LGHDT and CDR2 YNNKEL (reference sequence). The CDR3 covers 16 residues. The CDR3 sequence is CASSRFPPGSGGEQFF. In DNA form, the CDR3 reads TGTGCCAGCAGCCGCTTCCCCCCCGGGAGTGGCGGTGAGCAGTTCTTC.

This clonotype was seen more than once but under ten times. The chain links TRBV20-1 to TRBJ2-7; 9 bases match TRBD2. This CDR3 spans 15 amino acids. With 3 bases clipped from V and 0 bases from J, the junction kept 6 bases outside the gene matches. Germline V gene lookup returns CDR1 DFQATT and CDR2 SNEGSKA (reference sequence). The CDR3 loop is CSARTLAGSSYEQYF. The CDR3 DNA reads TGCAGTGCTAGGACCCTAGCGGGGAGCTCCTACGAGCAGTACTTC.

This clonotype was seen repeatedly, ten times or more. The chain couples TRBV6-1 to TRBJ1-1; D is perhaps TRBD1 (5 bases). Germline values: CDR1 MNHNS, CDR2 SASEGT. V was pared by 4 bases and J by 3 bases, with 12 bases between. This CDR3 comprises 14 residues. This CDR3 is CASSGGVLYTEAFF. The CDR3 DNA reads TGTGCCAGCAGTGGAGGGGTCTTGTACACTGAAGCTTTCTTT.

This rearrangement joins TRBV4-3 to TRBJ1-4; D is undetermined. Germline V gene data show CDR1 as LGHNA and CDR2 as YSLEER. The CDR3 contains 15 residues. The V gene lost 0 bases and the J gene lost 8 bases, with 13 bases spanning the gap. The CDR3 DNA reads TGCGCCAGCAGCCAAGATAATTGGGGAGACGAAAAACTGTTTTTT. Amino acids: CASSQDNWGDEKLFF.

Ten or more counts support this clonotype. The chain carries TRBV30 and TRBJ2-7; 9 nucleotides line up with TRBD2. Germline values: CDR1 GTSNPN, CDR2 SVGIG (reference sequence). Trimming at V came to 4 bases and at J to 2 bases, leaving 3 bases not matched to a gene. There are 13 residues in the CDR3. The CDR3 DNA reads as TGTGCCTGGACTAGCGGGACCACCTACGAGCAGTACTTC. Its translation: CAWTSGTTYEQYF. Based on the CDR3 plus reference TRBV30 and TRBJ2-7, the full variable domain is SQTIHQWPATLVQPVGSPLSLECTVEGTSNPNLYWYRQAAGRGLQLLFYSVGIGQISSEVPQNLSASRPQDRQFILSSKKLLLSDSGFYLCAWTSGTTYEQYFGPGTRLTVT.